The T cell receptor beta chain described here comes from a study of OX40 agonist ivuxolimab in advanced cancers. The CDR3 totals 15 residues. V lost 5 bases to trimming and J lost 5 bases; unmatched junction nucleotides: 4. Germline V lookup: CDR1 MNHEY, CDR2 SVGAGI. Points from the study as a whole: At 0.1 to 3.0 mg/kg, CD4+ and CD8+ blood T cells expanded clonally by week 6. Also showing low normalized T-cell clonal expansion were some of the nonresponders.

Notes on this clone: What it binds is not known.

Libraries were prepared by immunoSEQ multiplex PCR; TCRdb keeps only in-frame clonotypes and omits some of them. The table records tens of thousands of clones, approximately 90% of them present only once. The sequence derives from an adult with an advanced solid tumor such as melanoma, head and neck, liver or kidney cancer. This chain links TRBV6-5 with TRBJ2-5; 14 positions match TRBD2. The material sequenced was CD4+ or CD8+ T cells sorted from blood, taken in a trial of the OX40 agonist ivuxolimab. Here the CDR3 reads CASSRLAGGRETQYF. CDR3 nucleotide sequence: TGTGCCAGCAGTCGACTAGCGGGGGGGCGGGAGACCCAGTACTTC.